This entry lists 25 T cell receptor beta chains sequenced from one sample in a study of CD8+CD57+ T cells in acquired aplastic anemia. The patients chosen for sequencing had shown expansion of CD8+CD57+ cells (detected by flow cytometry). Profiles of TCR beta VDJ and CDR3 were generated from a genomic DNA template. TCRdb re-derived calls from the reads in MiXCR, one entry per CDR3 protein. The table shows hundreds of thousands of distinct CDR3 sequences, with 45% to 65% occurring only once. Specimen: sorted CD4+, CD8+, or CD8+CD57+ T cells (not recorded which) from PBMCs. These receptors were taken from a human donor with aplastic anemia.

The chain recombines TRBV10-3 with TRBJ2-1; no definite D call. From germline, CDR1 is ENHRY and CDR2 SYGVKD. V dropped 2 bases and J dropped 7 bases, with 3 bases sitting between them. The CDR3 has 11 amino acids. Here the CDR3 DNA reads TGTGCCATCAGTGAGCGGAATGAGCAGTTCTTC. Its protein is CAISERNEQFF.

V usage is TRBV20-1 and J usage is TRBJ2-6, with 8 bases identical to TRBD2. Trimming at V came to 7 bases and at J to 0 bases, leaving 5 bases not matched to a gene. Germline V CDR1 and CDR2: DFQATT, SNEGSKA (reference sequence). This CDR3 region has 15 residues. The CDR3: CSVGLAGSGANVLTF. CDR3 bases: TGCAGTGTCGGACTAGCTGGCTCTGGGGCCAACGTCCTGACTTTC.

This clonotype was seen many times. V usage is TRBV9 and J usage is TRBJ1-3, with a possible D match to TRBD1 (5 bases). This CDR3 has 16 amino acids. The germline V and J ends were trimmed by 4 bases and 0 bases, with 14 bases remaining between them. From germline, CDR1 is SGDLS and CDR2 YYNGEE. CDR3 nucleotides: TGTGCCAGCAGCACCCTGACCGGGGGCTCTGGAAACACCATATATTTT. Translated: CASSTLTGGSGNTIYF.

The V call is TRBV24-1, the J call TRBJ1-2; 7 nucleotides match TRBD1. After removal of 3 bases from V and 3 bases from J, the junction contained 3 bases not matched to a gene. The germline gives CDR1 KGHDR, CDR2 SFDVKD. The CDR3 is 14 residues long. CDR3 sequence (DNA): TGTGCCACCAGTGATCACGGGACAGACTATGGCTACACCTTC. It translates to CATSDHGTDYGYTF.

The chain couples TRBV19 to TRBJ2-5, with TRBD2 matching 13 bases. This CDR3 region has 17 residues. CDR1 LNHDA and CDR2 SQIVND come from the germline V gene (reference sequence). After removal of 7 bases from V and 4 bases from J, the junction contained 12 bases not matched to a gene. The CDR3 reads CASKRGGTSGERETQYF. For the CDR3, the DNA is TGTGCCAGTAAGAGGGGGGGGACTAGCGGGGAGCGAGAGACCCAGTACTTC.

The V and J genes are TRBV24-1 and TRBJ2-6; 9 bases fit TRBD2. The trim removed 4 bases at V and 4 bases at J, leaving 1 base unmatched. The CDR3 covers 15 residues. The V gene's germline CDR1 is KGHDR and CDR2 SFDVKD. The CDR3 region has the DNA TGTGCCACCAGTGACGGGACTAGCGGGGCCAACGTCCTGACTTTC. As protein: CATSDGTSGANVLTF.

The CDR3 loop reads CATSRGGGTTSYEQYF. CDR3 nucleotides: TGTGCCACCAGCAGAGGGGGCGGGACAACCTCCTACGAGCAGTACTTC. The chain carries TRBV15 and TRBJ2-7; either TRBD1 or TRBD2 may supply D (6 bases each). The V gene's germline CDR1 is LNHNV and CDR2 YYDKDF (reference sequence). V was shortened by 1 base and J by 0 bases, with 13 bases between the two germline ends. CDR3 size: 16 residues.

This clonotype appeared many times. This chain joins TRBV20-1 and TRBJ1-2; 9 nucleotides match TRBD1. The trim removed 6 bases at V and 2 bases at J, leaving 4 bases unmatched. Germline V gene data show CDR1 as DFQATT and CDR2 as SNEGSKA (reference sequence). The length of the CDR3 is 13 residues. The DNA of the CDR3 is TGCAGTGCACCGGACAGGGGCAACTATGGCTACACCTTC. Amino acid sequence: CSAPDRGNYGYTF.

V is TRBV7-2 and J is TRBJ2-3; 7 bases map to TRBD2. Losses at the gene ends were 3 bases for V and 6 bases for J; bases not matched to a gene: 9. CDR3 length equals 15 residues. Germline V gene lookup returns CDR1 SGHTA and CDR2 FQGNSA. The CDR3, as DNA: TGTGCCAGCAGCTTGGCCCCCGGGGGGAGGGATACGCAGTATTTT. This sequence encodes CASSLAPGGRDTQYF. The complete variable domain, with remaining parts taken from reference TRBV7-2 and TRBJ2-3, reads GAGVSQSPSNKVTEKGKDVELRCDPISGHTALYWYRQSLGQGLEFLIYFQGNSAPDKSGLPSDRFSAERTGGSVSTLTIQRTQQEDSAVYLCASSLAPGGRDTQYFGPGTRLTVL.

The V and J genes are TRBV2 and TRBJ1-1; 11 nucleotides agree with TRBD1. The V gene's germline CDR1 is SNHLY and CDR2 FYNNEI. This CDR3 is 16 amino acids long. Unmatched junction bases numbered 10, after V lost 6 bases and J lost 4 bases. The CDR3 DNA sequence: TGTGCCAGCAGGACCGGAGGGGGGACAGGGGGCACTGAAGCTTTCTTT. It is translated as CASRTGGGTGGTEAFF.

This clonotype was observed a few times. V and J are TRBV24-1 and TRBJ2-7; D may be TRBD1 (6 bases). The germline gives CDR1 KGHDR, CDR2 SFDVKD. CDR3 size: 14 residues. The germline V and J ends were trimmed by 4 bases and 3 bases, with 12 bases remaining between them. Here the CDR3 DNA reads TGTGCCACCAGTGACCCTCGGACAGTCTACGAGCAGTACTTC. This gives the protein CATSDPRTVYEQYF.

This clonotype was observed once. This chain links TRBV5-1 with TRBJ2-6; 16 nucleotides match TRBD2. The CDR3 runs to 18 residues. J gave up 3 bases and V 5 bases, and 5 bases lay outside the gene matches. Germline CDR1 SGHRS, CDR2 YFSETQ. The CDR3 DNA is TGCGCCAGCAGGACGGGACTAGCGGGAGGGAGTGGGGCCAACGTCCTGACTTTC. Translation gives CASRTGLAGGSGANVLTF.

This CDR3 is CASTEGQGHTEAFF. The CDR3 DNA follows: TGTGCCAGCACCGAGGGACAGGGGCACACTGAAGCTTTCTTT. This sequence joins TRBV25-1 and TRBJ1-1; 10 bases are shared with TRBD1. CDR3 length: 14 amino acids. With V trimmed by 7 bases and J by 3 bases, 5 bases remained unmatched. CDR1 and CDR2 (germline): MGHDK, SYGVNS.

The rearrangement joins TRBV20-1 to TRBJ2-1; the D gene is possibly TRBD2 (6 bases). Germline lookup yields CDR1 DFQATT and CDR2 SNEGSKA (reference sequence). The CDR3 totals 12 residues. V shed 5 bases and J shed 9 bases, with 14 bases lying between them. CDR3 DNA: TGCAGTGCTTACCTCGGGGGAGGTGAGCAGTTCTTC. It specifies CSAYLGGGEQFF.

CDR3 nucleotides: TGTGCCACCAGTGACCACCCTCGGGGGACTTTGAACACTGAAGCTTTCTTT. Protein: CATSDHPRGTLNTEAFF. The chain recombines TRBV24-1 with TRBJ1-1; maybe TRBD1 (5 bases). Germline V gene data show CDR1 as KGHDR and CDR2 as SFDVKD. The CDR3 length is 17 residues. Trimming took 4 bases from V and 0 from J, leaving 17 bases between them.

This clonotype was observed at least ten times. CDR3 protein: CASKQGANYGYTF. For the CDR3, the DNA is TGTGCCAGCAAACAGGGAGCTAACTATGGCTACACCTTC. The chain recombines TRBV6-5 with TRBJ1-2, with a weak D call TRBD1 (6 bases). CDR1 is MNHEY, CDR2 SVGAGI, per germline. The CDR3 covers 13 residues. V lost 7 bases, J lost 0 bases, and 9 bases lay in between.

In this sample, this clonotype turned up many times. The chain links TRBV19 to TRBJ1-3, with 9 bases matching TRBD1. The CDR3 extends over 15 amino acids. Germline CDR1 is LNHDA and CDR2 is SQIVND (reference sequence). After removal of 4 bases from V and 5 bases from J, the junction contained 6 bases not matched to a gene. The DNA for the CDR3 is TGTGCCAGTAGTACCCCGGGACAGGGAAGAAACACCATATATTTT. Encoded protein: CASSTPGQGRNTIYF.

The CDR3 reads CASSEPGQGNQETQYF. CDR3 in DNA: TGCGCCAGCAGTGAACCGGGACAGGGGAATCAAGAGACCCAGTACTTC. The chain has TRBV10-1 and TRBJ2-5, with 10 bases matching TRBD1. This CDR3 spans 16 amino acids. J was trimmed by 2 bases and V by 3 bases; bases with no gene match: 6. Germline V gives CDR1 WNHNN, CDR2 SYGVQD (reference sequence).

The rearrangement uses TRBV7-9 and TRBJ2-1; 9 bases line up with TRBD2. Per the germline V gene, CDR1 is SEHNR and CDR2 is FQNEAQ (reference sequence). The CDR3 runs to 13 residues. V gave up 5 bases and J gave up 9 bases; unmatched junction bases: 5. The DNA for the CDR3 is TGTGCCAGCAGCACTAGCGGGCAGAGTGAGCAGTTCTTC. It yields the protein CASSTSGQSEQFF.

This clonotype was recorded only once. This chain connects TRBV20-1 to TRBJ2-3; weak D call: TRBD2 (6 bases). This CDR3 comprises 14 residues. Germline assignment: CDR1 DFQATT and CDR2 SNEGSKA (reference sequence). CDR3: CSDRLDGVADTQYF. As DNA, the CDR3 is TGCAGCGATCGACTAGACGGGGTGGCAGATACGCAGTATTTT.

The chain combines TRBV20-1 with TRBJ2-1; possibly TRBD2 for D (6 bases). The CDR3 runs 18 residues. V was pared by 1 base and J by 4 bases, with 23 bases between. From germline, CDR1 is DFQATT and CDR2 SNEGSKA (reference sequence). CDR3 amino acids: CSARGTLQQGLEYNEQFF. DNA of the CDR3: TGCAGTGCTAGAGGAACCCTTCAGCAGGGACTGGAGTACAATGAGCAGTTCTTC.

This clonotype came up many times. This sequence joins TRBV5-1 and TRBJ2-5, with D possibly TRBD2 on 5 matching bases. This CDR3 is built from 15 residues. V lost 4 bases, J lost 2 bases, and 15 bases lay in between. CDR1 and CDR2 (germline): SGHRS, YFSETQ. CDR3 in amino acids: CASSIGNPSQETQYF. CDR3 sequence (DNA): TGCGCCAGCAGCATCGGGAACCCCAGTCAAGAGACCCAGTACTTC.

This chain connects TRBV5-4 to TRBJ2-3, with D hard to call. This CDR3 spans 14 amino acids. The germline CDR1 and CDR2 sequences are SGHNT and YYREEE (reference sequence). V shed 5 bases and J shed 0 bases, with 10 bases lying between them. CDR3 amino acids: CASRVHSSTDTQYF. The CDR3 region has the DNA TGTGCCAGCAGAGTGCACTCTAGCACAGATACGCAGTATTTT.

Comments on this clonotype: The junction departs from the called germline gene at one end, perhaps through a read error. CDR3 protein: CASSLRLDSYNEQFF. The CDR3 DNA reads TGTGCCAGCAGCTTAAGGCTCGACTCATACAATGAGCAATTCTTC. The chain employs TRBV7-3 and TRBJ2-1, with D unclear. The CDR3 has 15 residues. Germline CDR1 and CDR2: SGHTA and FQGTGA.

This clonotype showed up just once. The chain carries TRBV19 and TRBJ1-2, with D maybe TRBD1 (5 bases). The CDR3 contains 14 residues. Trimming stripped 9 bases from V and 6 bases from J, with 20 bases between. Germline lookup yields CDR1 LNHDA and CDR2 SQIVND (reference sequence). In DNA, the CDR3 is TGTGCCAGCGGCCAAGGCAGGGCAACCCATGGCTACACCTTC. Amino acids: CASGQGRATHGYTF. Filled out from reference TRBV19 and TRBJ1-2, the complete variable domain reads DGGITQSPKYLFRKEGQNVTLSCEQNLNHDAMYWYRQDPGQGLRLIYYSQIVNDFQKGDIAEGYSVSREKKESFPLTVTSAQKNPTAFYLCASGQGRATHGYTFGSGTRLTVV.